The entry that follows covers one TCR beta chain sequence. As processed by the authors: How many nucleated cells were present was estimated from reference gene primer amplification. Sequenced by immunoSEQ multiplex PCR; TCRdb stores in-frame clones only, minus some. That table supplies the V and J calls and clone size; D and trimming were determined from the DNA. The profile shows approximately 150,000 clones, just over 85% of them singletons. The ends were cut back, 5 bases at V and 0 bases at J, with 7 bases in the middle. CDR3 size: 14 residues. From germline, CDR1 is MNHEY and CDR2 SMNVEV (reference sequence). The data belong to a study of blood T cell repertoires in COVID-19. About the research overall: Acute-phase and convalescent COVID-19 samples originated in the United States, Italy and Spain. From T cells, B-cell-depleted T cells, or PBMCs came the material, which was cDNA or gDNA.

This clonotype originated in a woman between 55 and 75 years old with acute or convalescent COVID-19. The chain joins TRBV27 to TRBJ1-4, with D tentatively TRBD1 (6 bases). Sequenced material: peripheral blood. CDR3 protein: CASSNRATNEKLFF. CDR3 sequence (DNA): TGTGCCAGCAGTAACAGGGCAACTAATGAAAAACTGTTTTTT.